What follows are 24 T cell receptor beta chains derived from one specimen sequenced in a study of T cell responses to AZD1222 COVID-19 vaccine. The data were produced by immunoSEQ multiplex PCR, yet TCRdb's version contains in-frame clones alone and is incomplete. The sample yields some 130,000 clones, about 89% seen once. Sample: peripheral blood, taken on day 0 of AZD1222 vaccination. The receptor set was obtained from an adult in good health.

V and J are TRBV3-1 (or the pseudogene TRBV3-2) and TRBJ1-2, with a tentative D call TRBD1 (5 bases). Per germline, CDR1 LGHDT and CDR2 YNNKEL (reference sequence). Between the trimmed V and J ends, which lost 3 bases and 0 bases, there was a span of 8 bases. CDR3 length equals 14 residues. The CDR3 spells CASSQDNPNYGYTF. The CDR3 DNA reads TGTGCCAGCAGCCAGGACAACCCTAACTATGGCTACACCTTC.

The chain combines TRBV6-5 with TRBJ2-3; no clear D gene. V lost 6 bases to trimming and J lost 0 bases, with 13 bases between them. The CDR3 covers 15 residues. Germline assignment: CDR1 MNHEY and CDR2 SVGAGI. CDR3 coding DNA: TGTGCCAGCAGATTGGGGATTACTAGCACAGATACGCAGTATTTT. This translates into CASRLGITSTDTQYF.

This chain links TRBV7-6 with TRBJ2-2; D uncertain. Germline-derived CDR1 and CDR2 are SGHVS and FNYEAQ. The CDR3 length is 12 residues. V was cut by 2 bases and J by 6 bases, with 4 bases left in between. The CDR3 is CASSLKAGELFF. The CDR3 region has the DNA TGTGCCAGCAGCTTAAAAGCCGGGGAGCTGTTTTTT. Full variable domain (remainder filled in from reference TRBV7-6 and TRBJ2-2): GAGVSQSPRYKVTKRGQDVALRCDPISGHVSLYWYRQALGQGPEFLTYFNYEAQQDKSGLPNDRFSAERPEGSISTLTIQRTEQRDSAMYRCASSLKAGELFFGEGSRLTVL.

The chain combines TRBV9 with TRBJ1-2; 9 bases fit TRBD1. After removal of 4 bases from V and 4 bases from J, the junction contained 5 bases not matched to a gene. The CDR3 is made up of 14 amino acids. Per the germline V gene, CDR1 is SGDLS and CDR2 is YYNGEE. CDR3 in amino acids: CASSSLGQGYGYTF. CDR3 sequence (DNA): TGTGCCAGCAGCAGCCTGGGACAGGGCTATGGCTACACCTTC.

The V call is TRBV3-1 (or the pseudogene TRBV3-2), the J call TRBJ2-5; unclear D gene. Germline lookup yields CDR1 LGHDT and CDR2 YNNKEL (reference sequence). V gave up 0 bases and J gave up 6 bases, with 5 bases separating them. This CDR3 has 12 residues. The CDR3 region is CASSQDSKTQYF. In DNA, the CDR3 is TGTGCCAGCAGCCAAGACTCGAAGACCCAGTACTTC.

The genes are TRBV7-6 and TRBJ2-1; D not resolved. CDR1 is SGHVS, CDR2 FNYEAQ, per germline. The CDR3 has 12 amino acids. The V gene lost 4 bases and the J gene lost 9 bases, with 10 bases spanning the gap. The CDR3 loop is CASSSANVEQFF. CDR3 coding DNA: TGTGCCAGCAGCTCGGCTAACGTTGAGCAGTTCTTC.

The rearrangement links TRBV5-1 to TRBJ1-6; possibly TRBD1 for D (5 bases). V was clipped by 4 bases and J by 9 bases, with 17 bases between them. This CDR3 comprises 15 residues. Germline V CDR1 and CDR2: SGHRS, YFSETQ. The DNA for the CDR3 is TGCGCCAGCAGCCTTGGGGCCTCTCAGCCTTCACCCCTCCACTTT. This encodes CASSLGASQPSPLHF.

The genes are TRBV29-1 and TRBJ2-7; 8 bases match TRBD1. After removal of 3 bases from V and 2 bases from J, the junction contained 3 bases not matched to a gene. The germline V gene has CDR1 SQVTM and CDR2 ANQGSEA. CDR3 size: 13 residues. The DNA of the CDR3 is TGCAGCGTTGACGGACAGGGTCCCTACGAGCAGTACTTC. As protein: CSVDGQGPYEQYF.

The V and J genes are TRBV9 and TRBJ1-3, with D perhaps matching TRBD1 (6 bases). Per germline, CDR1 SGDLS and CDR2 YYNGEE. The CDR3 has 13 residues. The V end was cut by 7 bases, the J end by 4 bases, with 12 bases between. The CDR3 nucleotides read TGTGCCAGCCAACCAGGGGTCGGAAACACCATATATTTT. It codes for CASQPGVGNTIYF.

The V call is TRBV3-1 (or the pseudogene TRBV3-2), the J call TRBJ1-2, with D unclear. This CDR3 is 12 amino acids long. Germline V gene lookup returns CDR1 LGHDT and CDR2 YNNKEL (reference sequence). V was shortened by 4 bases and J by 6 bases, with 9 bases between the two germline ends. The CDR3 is CASSRFPDGYTF. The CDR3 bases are TGTGCCAGCAGCCGTTTTCCTGATGGCTACACCTTC.

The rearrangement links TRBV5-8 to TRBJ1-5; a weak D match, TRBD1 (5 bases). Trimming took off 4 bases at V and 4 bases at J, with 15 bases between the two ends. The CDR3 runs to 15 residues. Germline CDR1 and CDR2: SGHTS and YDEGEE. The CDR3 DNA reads TGTGCCAGCAGCCTGGGGGGAGGGATGAATCAGCCCCAGCATTTT. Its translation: CASSLGGGMNQPQHF.

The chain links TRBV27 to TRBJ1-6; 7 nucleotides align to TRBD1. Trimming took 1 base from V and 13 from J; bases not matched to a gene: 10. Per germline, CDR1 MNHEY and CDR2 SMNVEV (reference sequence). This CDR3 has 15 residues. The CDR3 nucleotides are TGTGCCAGCAGTTTATTACCCCCGACAGGGCGGCCCCTCCACTTT. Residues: CASSLLPPTGRPLHF.

The CDR3 is CASTTDYNSPLHF. The CDR3 DNA reads as TGTGCCAGCACTACAGACTATAATTCACCCCTCCACTTT. This chain links TRBV9 with TRBJ1-6, with unresolved D. Germline CDR1 SGDLS, CDR2 YYNGEE. Trimming shortened V by 6 bases and J by 3 bases, and 7 bases separated the two germline ends. CDR3 length: 13 residues.

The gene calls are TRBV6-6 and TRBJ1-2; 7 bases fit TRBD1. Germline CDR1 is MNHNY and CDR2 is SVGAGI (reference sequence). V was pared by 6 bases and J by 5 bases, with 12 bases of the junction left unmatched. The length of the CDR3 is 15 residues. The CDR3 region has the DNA TGTGCCAGCAGACTCACAGGGGAAACGGCTTATGGCTACACCTTC. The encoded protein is CASRLTGETAYGYTF.

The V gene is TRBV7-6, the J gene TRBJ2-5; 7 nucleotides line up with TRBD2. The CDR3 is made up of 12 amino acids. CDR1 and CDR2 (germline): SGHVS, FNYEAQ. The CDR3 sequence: CGTSGVGETQYF. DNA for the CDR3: TGTGGTACCAGCGGGGTGGGAGAGACCCAGTACTTC.

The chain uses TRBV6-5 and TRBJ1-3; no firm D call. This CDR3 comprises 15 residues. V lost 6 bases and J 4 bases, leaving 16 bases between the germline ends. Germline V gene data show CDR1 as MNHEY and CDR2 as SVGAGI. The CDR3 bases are TGTGCCAGCAGGCAGGAGGGATTTTCCGGAAACACCATATATTTT. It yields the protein CASRQEGFSGNTIYF.

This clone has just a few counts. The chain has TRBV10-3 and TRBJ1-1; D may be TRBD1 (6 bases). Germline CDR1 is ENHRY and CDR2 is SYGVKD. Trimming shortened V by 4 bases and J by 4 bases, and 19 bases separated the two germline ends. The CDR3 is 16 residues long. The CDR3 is CAISGTQQGGSTEAFF. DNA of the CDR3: TGTGCCATCAGTGGGACGCAACAGGGAGGGAGCACTGAAGCTTTCTTT.

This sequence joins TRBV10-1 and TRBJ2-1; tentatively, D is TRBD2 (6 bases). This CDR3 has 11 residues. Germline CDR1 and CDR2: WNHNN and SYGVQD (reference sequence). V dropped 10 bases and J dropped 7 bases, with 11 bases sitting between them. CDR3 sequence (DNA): TGCGCCACCGGACTATCAAATGAGCAGTTCTTC. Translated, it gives CATGLSNEQFF.

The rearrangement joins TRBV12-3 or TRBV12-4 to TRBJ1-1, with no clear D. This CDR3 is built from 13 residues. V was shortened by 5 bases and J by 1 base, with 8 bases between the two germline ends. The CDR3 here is CASSRQRNTEAFF. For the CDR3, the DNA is TGTGCCAGCAGTCGACAAAGGAACACTGAAGCTTTCTTT.

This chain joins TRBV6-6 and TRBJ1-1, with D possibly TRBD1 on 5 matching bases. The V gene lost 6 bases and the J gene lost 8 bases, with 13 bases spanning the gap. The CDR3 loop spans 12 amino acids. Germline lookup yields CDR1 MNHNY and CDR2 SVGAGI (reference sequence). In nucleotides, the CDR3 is TGTGCCAGCAGCCTGGGGCGTATGGAAGCTTTCTTT. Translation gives CASSLGRMEAFF.

The CDR3 spells CASSSAGTANQPQHF. In nucleotides, the CDR3 is TGTGCCAGCAGCTCTGCCGGGACCGCTAATCAGCCCCAGCATTTT. V is TRBV9 and J is TRBJ1-5, with D possibly TRBD1 on 5 matching bases. The CDR3 loop spans 15 amino acids. The V end was cut by 4 bases, the J end by 4 bases, with 15 bases between. Germline CDR1 is SGDLS and CDR2 is YYNGEE.

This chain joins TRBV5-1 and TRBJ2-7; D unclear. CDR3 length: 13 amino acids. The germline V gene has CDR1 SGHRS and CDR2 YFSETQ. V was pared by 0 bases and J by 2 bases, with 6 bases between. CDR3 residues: CASSLGSPYEQYF. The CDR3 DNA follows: TGCGCCAGCAGCTTGGGTTCTCCCTACGAGCAGTACTTC.

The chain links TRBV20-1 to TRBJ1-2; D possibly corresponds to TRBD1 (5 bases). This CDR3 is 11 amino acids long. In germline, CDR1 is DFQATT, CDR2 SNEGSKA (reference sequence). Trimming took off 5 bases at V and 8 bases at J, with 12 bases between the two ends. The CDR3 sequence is CSASPGLGYTF. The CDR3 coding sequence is TGCAGTGCTTCCCCAGGGCTAGGCTACACCTTC.

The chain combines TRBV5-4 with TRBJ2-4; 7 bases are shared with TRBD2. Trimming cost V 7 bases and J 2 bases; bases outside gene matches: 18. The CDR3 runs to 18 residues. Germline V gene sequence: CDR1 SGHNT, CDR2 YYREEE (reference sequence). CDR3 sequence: CASHGPSGDHLTKNIQYF. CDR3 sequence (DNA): TGTGCCAGCCACGGCCCGAGCGGGGATCACTTAACCAAAAACATTCAGTACTTC.